The 25 T cell receptor beta chains below all came from one sample that was sequenced in a study of T cell responses to AZD1222 COVID-19 vaccine. The assay was immunoSEQ multiplex PCR, and TCRdb's table has in-frame clones only and misses some. The sample yields approximately 60,000 clones, around 80% seen once. Here the sequenced sample was peripheral blood, taken on day 0 of AZD1222 vaccination. These receptors were taken from an adult in good health.

V gene TRBV25-1 combines with J gene TRBJ2-7; no clear D gene. Germline CDR1 reads MGHDK; CDR2 reads SYGVNS. The CDR3 is 13 residues long. Trimming took off 2 bases at V and 7 bases at J, with 12 bases between the two ends. The CDR3 DNA is TGTGCCAGCAGTGAAGGGAATGTGGGTGAGCAGTACGTC. It codes for CASSEGNVGEQYV.

The V and J genes are TRBV7-2 and TRBJ1-2; 9 nucleotides line up with TRBD1. Germline lookup yields CDR1 SGHTA and CDR2 FQGNSA. This CDR3 region has 13 residues. The V and J ends lost 5 bases and 6 bases, in that order; junction bases with no gene match: 4. CDR3 bases: TGTGCCAGCAGCGTGGACAGGGGCAATGGCTACACCTTC. It translates to CASSVDRGNGYTF. The variable domain in full, with the rest retrieved from reference TRBV7-2 and TRBJ1-2, is GAGVSQSPSNKVTEKGKDVELRCDPISGHTALYWYRQSLGQGLEFLIYFQGNSAPDKSGLPSDRFSAERTGGSVSTLTIQRTQQEDSAVYLCASSVDRGNGYTFGSGTRLTVV.

The rearrangement uses TRBV19 and TRBJ2-3; no reliable D call. The length of the CDR3 is 16 residues. Trimming removed 5 bases at V and 4 bases at J, with 19 bases between. CDR1 and CDR2 (germline): LNHDA, SQIVND (reference sequence). In DNA form, the CDR3 reads TGTGCCAGTAGTCGAGCCCAAGTTAGTGTGTCAGATACGCAGTATTTT. Residues: CASSRAQVSVSDTQYF.

The chain uses TRBV4-3 and TRBJ1-1; D is perhaps TRBD1 (6 bases). This CDR3 region has 15 residues. V was pared by 4 bases and J by 5 bases, with 17 bases between. From germline, CDR1 is LGHNA and CDR2 YSLEER. The CDR3 DNA is TGCGCCAGCAGCCCTCAGACAGGCCGCTGGACTGAAGCTTTCTTT. It yields the protein CASSPQTGRWTEAFF.

J is TRBJ2-5 and V is TRBV18; D may be TRBD2 (6 bases). The ends were cut back, 0 bases at V and 2 bases at J, with 10 bases in the middle. CDR3 length: 15 amino acids. The germline V gene encodes CDR1 KGHSH and CDR2 LQKENI. CDR3 region: CASSPPGLPQETQYF. The CDR3 DNA follows: TGTGCCAGCTCACCACCGGGACTTCCTCAAGAGACCCAGTACTTC.

This clone is a singleton in its sample. The chain couples TRBV7-2 to TRBJ1-5; D not resolved. The CDR3 has 13 residues. Trimming cost V 5 bases and J 0 bases, with 5 bases left between them. From germline, CDR1 is SGHTA and CDR2 FQGNSA. CDR3 loop: CASSLSSNQPQHF. The CDR3 region has the DNA TGTGCCAGCAGCCTAAGTAGCAATCAGCCCCAGCATTTT.

The V and J genes are TRBV6-2 or TRBV6-3 and TRBJ1-2, with 7 bases that match TRBD1. In germline, CDR1 is MNHEY, CDR2 SVGEGT. The CDR3 covers 16 residues. The J segment lost 4 bases and the V segment lost 2 bases, leaving 10 bases of the junction unmatched. This chain's CDR3 is CASSYGQADESYGYTF. For the CDR3, the DNA is TGTGCCAGCAGTTACGGACAGGCGGATGAAAGCTATGGCTACACCTTC.

This clone was found a few times. The junction shows a germline mismatch at one end, possibly a read error. This rearrangement joins TRBV25-1 to TRBJ1-2, with D hard to call. This CDR3 comprises 11 residues. Germline CDR1 MGHDK, CDR2 SYGVNS. The CDR3 spells CASNEGYGYTF. CDR3 sequence (DNA): TGTGCCAGCAATGAAGGATATGGCTACACCTTC.

The chain combines TRBV19 with TRBJ1-2; TRBD1 might be the D (5 bases). CDR1 LNHDA and CDR2 SQIVND come from the germline V gene (reference sequence). This CDR3 region has 16 residues. With 6 bases removed from V and 7 bases from J, the gap between germline ends came to 24 bases. Here the CDR3 reads CASRETGTPRGGGYTF. Here the CDR3 DNA reads TGTGCCAGTAGAGAGACCGGGACCCCTCGGGGCGGTGGCTACACCTTC.

V and J are TRBV18 and TRBJ2-1; TRBD1 might be the D (6 bases). The CDR3 has 14 residues. V lost 5 bases and J 6 bases, leaving 14 bases between the germline ends. The germline CDR1 and CDR2 sequences are KGHSH and LQKENI. CDR3 protein: CASSINRAVNEQFF. The CDR3 DNA is TGTGCCAGCTCAATAAACAGGGCGGTCAATGAGCAGTTCTTC.

The V call is TRBV27, the J call TRBJ1-2, with D possibly TRBD1 on 6 matching bases. V was trimmed by 5 bases and J by 6 bases, leaving 13 bases between them. The CDR3 runs 13 residues. The germline gives CDR1 MNHEY, CDR2 SMNVEV (reference sequence). This CDR3 is CASSDAQGHGYTF. Written as DNA, the CDR3 is TGTGCCAGCAGTGACGCGCAGGGGCATGGCTACACCTTC.

This rearrangement joins TRBV27 to TRBJ2-3; 11 bases map to TRBD1. Looked up from germline, CDR1 is MNHEY and CDR2 is SMNVEV (reference sequence). This CDR3 comprises 15 residues. J lost 2 bases, V lost 3 bases, and 1 base had no gene match. CDR3 DNA: TGTGCCAGCAGTTTTGGACAGGGGGCCACAGATACGCAGTATTTT. Translated, it gives CASSFGQGATDTQYF.

J is TRBJ1-2 and V is TRBV27, with TRBD1 identical over 10 bases. This CDR3 is built from 16 residues. The V segment lost 6 bases and the J segment 2 bases; nucleotides outside the gene matches: 9. From germline, CDR1 is MNHEY and CDR2 SMNVEV (reference sequence). CDR3 loop: CASRGGTGDTNYGYTF. CDR3 coding DNA: TGTGCCAGCAGGGGCGGGACAGGGGACACAAACTATGGCTACACCTTC.

With regard to this clone: At the DNA level, this CDR3 is encoded by other sequences in the same sample as well. This rearrangement joins TRBV19 to TRBJ2-1; 10 nucleotides match TRBD2. After removal of 3 bases from V and 4 bases from J, the junction contained 6 bases not matched to a gene. This CDR3 is built from 16 residues. CDR1 and CDR2 from the germline V gene are LNHDA and SQIVND (reference sequence). As DNA, the CDR3 is TGTGCCAGTAGTATCCGAGCGGGAGGGGGGTACAATGAGCAGTTCTTC. Translating gives CASSIRAGGGYNEQFF.

This chain uses TRBV28 with TRBJ1-4, with TRBD1 identical over 11 bases. Looked up from germline, CDR1 is MDHEN and CDR2 is SYDVKM. The CDR3 consists of 15 residues. V shed 4 bases, J shed 8 bases, and the junction held 6 bases outside the gene matches. The CDR3 loop reads CASSSPGTGGEKLFF. The CDR3, as DNA: TGTGCCAGCAGTTCGCCCGGGACAGGGGGGGAAAAACTGTTTTTT.

This clone was seen a few times. This rearrangement joins TRBV13 to TRBJ1-1; the match to TRBD1 covers 9 bases. The CDR3 totals 17 residues. The germline V gene encodes CDR1 PRHDT and CDR2 FYEKMQ (reference sequence). The J segment lost 0 bases and the V segment lost 3 bases, leaving 8 bases of the junction unmatched. CDR3 residues: CASSLGRTGEMNTEAFF. The DNA of the CDR3 is TGTGCCAGCAGCTTGGGTCGGACAGGGGAAATGAACACTGAAGCTTTCTTT.

The V and J genes are TRBV29-1 and TRBJ2-2, with 7 bases matching TRBD2. Germline CDR1 SQVTM, CDR2 ANQGSEA. The CDR3 extends over 15 amino acids. V was clipped by 6 bases and J by 1 base; unmatched bases: 8. CDR3 nucleotides: TGCAGCGTAAAAGCTGCGGGAGTGAACACCGGGGAGCTGTTTTTT. It specifies CSVKAAGVNTGELFF.

The gene calls are TRBV6-2 or TRBV6-3 and TRBJ1-2, with D perhaps matching TRBD1 (6 bases). V gave up 6 bases and J gave up 4 bases, with 15 bases separating them. The length of the CDR3 is 14 residues. CDR1 and CDR2 (germline): MNHEY, SVGEGT. In DNA, the CDR3 is TGTGCCAGCAGCCCCTCCACAGGGTTCTATGGCTACACCTTC. Translation gives CASSPSTGFYGYTF.

The V gene is TRBV6-2 or TRBV6-3, the J gene TRBJ2-7; the match to TRBD2 covers 9 bases. With 2 bases clipped from V and 1 base from J, the junction kept 9 bases outside the gene matches. CDR3 length: 17 residues. Germline CDR1 and CDR2: MNHEY and SVGEGT. The CDR3 sequence is CASSYSLAGGLSYEQYV. The CDR3 DNA follows: TGTGCCAGCAGTTACAGTCTTGCGGGAGGGTTATCCTACGAGCAGTACGTC.

The chain combines TRBV5-4 with TRBJ2-7; the match to TRBD1 covers 10 bases. The CDR3 has 13 residues. With 4 bases clipped from V and 5 bases from J, the junction kept 3 bases outside the gene matches. Germline CDR1 is SGHNT and CDR2 is YYREEE (reference sequence). CDR3 region: CASSRQGADEQYF. The CDR3 bases are TGTGCCAGCAGCCGACAGGGGGCGGACGAGCAGTACTTC.

This clone has a single count. The rearrangement links TRBV5-1 to TRBJ2-1; 8 bases are shared with TRBD1. V was pared by 4 bases and J by 7 bases, with 10 bases of the junction left unmatched. There are 15 residues in the CDR3. CDR1 SGHRS and CDR2 YFSETQ come from the germline V gene. CDR3 DNA sequence: TGCGCCAGCAGCCCCTTCGGACAGGGAGCGAATGAGCAGTTCTTC. Encoded protein: CASSPFGQGANEQFF.

This clone was counted once. The CDR3 sequence: CASSLSITGRPYGYTF. The CDR3 DNA sequence: TGTGCCAGCAGTTTATCGATTACAGGGAGACCCTATGGCTACACCTTC. The chain is built from TRBV27 and TRBJ1-2; D is perhaps TRBD1 (6 bases). With 0 bases removed from V and 4 bases from J, the gap between germline ends came to 15 bases. CDR1 and CDR2 (germline): MNHEY, SMNVEV (reference sequence). This CDR3 has 16 amino acids.

The chain couples TRBV7-9 to TRBJ1-3; possibly TRBD1 for D (5 bases). The CDR3 spans 17 residues. Trimming cost V 5 bases and J 0 bases, with 17 bases left between them. CDR1 SEHNR and CDR2 FQNEAQ come from the germline V gene (reference sequence). The CDR3 sequence: CASSAIPSGGSGNTIYF. Written as DNA, the CDR3 is TGTGCCAGCAGCGCGATTCCCAGTGGGGGCTCTGGAAACACCATATATTTT.

The chain links TRBV7-2 to TRBJ2-3, with D hard to call. The ends were cut back, 5 bases at V and 0 bases at J, with 6 bases in the middle. Germline CDR1 is SGHTA and CDR2 is FQGNSA. The CDR3 runs to 13 residues. The CDR3 sequence is CASSTYSTDTQYF. The DNA of the CDR3 is TGTGCCAGCAGCACGTACAGCACAGATACGCAGTATTTT.

The chain has TRBV28 and TRBJ1-4, with D perhaps matching TRBD1 (5 bases). The CDR3 totals 15 residues. CDR1 and CDR2 from the germline V gene are MDHEN and SYDVKM. Trimming shortened V by 3 bases and J by 4 bases, and 12 bases separated the two germline ends. CDR3 loop: CASSFTRVINEKLFF. CDR3 sequence (DNA): TGTGCCAGCAGTTTCACCAGGGTTATTAATGAAAAACTGTTTTTT.